These 27 T cell receptor beta chains originate from one sample sequenced in a study of blood T cell repertoires in COVID-19. Repertoires were generated with immunoSEQ multiplex PCR, while TCRdb's copy carries only in-frame clones and drops some. This table holds about 95,000 clones, 87% found once. The specimen was peripheral blood. These receptors came from a human donor in a cohort sampled during active COVID-19.

This chain connects TRBV2 to TRBJ2-2; 7 nucleotides line up with TRBD2. The CDR3 is 16 residues long. With V trimmed by 8 bases and J by 1 base, 10 bases remained unmatched. Germline CDR1 SNHLY, CDR2 FYNNEI. The CDR3 DNA follows: TGTGCCAGCCGCACTAGCGTAGTACGGAACACCGGGGAGCTGTTTTTT. It is translated as CASRTSVVRNTGELFF.

This clone has more than one count but fewer than ten. V and J are TRBV6-2 or TRBV6-3 and TRBJ2-3; maybe TRBD2 (6 bases). This CDR3 region has 14 residues. The germline V gene has CDR1 MNHEY and CDR2 SVGEGT. Trimming removed 6 bases from V and 0 bases from J, with 10 bases in between. Here the CDR3 reads CASSSGTSTDTQYF. The CDR3 nucleotides read TGTGCCAGCAGCTCCGGGACTAGCACAGATACGCAGTATTTT.

The chain carries TRBV27 and TRBJ1-1, with a possible D match to TRBD1 (6 bases). The CDR3 extends over 13 amino acids. CDR1 is MNHEY, CDR2 SMNVEV, per germline (reference sequence). The V gene lost 3 bases and the J gene lost 6 bases, with 11 bases spanning the gap. The CDR3 DNA follows: TGTGCCAGCAGTTTCAGGGGCCTACCTGAAGCTTTCTTT. It encodes CASSFRGLPEAFF.

The chain links TRBV27 to TRBJ2-3, with a tentative D call TRBD1 (5 bases). From germline, CDR1 is MNHEY and CDR2 SMNVEV (reference sequence). Trimming cost V 6 bases and J 1 base, with 11 bases left between them. CDR3 size: 14 residues. CDR3 sequence: CASRIQGRTDTQYF. The CDR3 DNA reads TGTGCCAGCAGGATTCAGGGCCGCACAGATACGCAGTATTTT.

A remark on this clone: A junction end diverges from the germline sequence, so it may reflect a read error. V and J are TRBV7-7 and TRBJ2-2, with D uncertain. The CDR3 totals 12 residues. From germline, CDR1 is SSHAT and CDR2 FNYEAQ (reference sequence). The CDR3 sequence is CASSSDTGELFF. For the CDR3, the DNA is TGTGCTAGCAGCTCGGACACCGGGGAGCTGTTTTTT.

The chain joins TRBV4-2 to TRBJ2-1; the match to TRBD2 covers 9 bases. CDR3 size: 17 residues. Germline lookup yields CDR1 LGHNA and CDR2 YNFKEQ. With V trimmed by 4 bases and J by 7 bases, 14 bases remained unmatched. CDR3 nucleotides: TGTGCCAGCAGCCCGATGCAAGTAGCGGGGGATAGTAATGAGCAGTTCTTC. This translates into CASSPMQVAGDSNEQFF.

V gene TRBV29-1 combines with J gene TRBJ2-1, with TRBD1 matching over 7 bases. The germline V gene has CDR1 SQVTM and CDR2 ANQGSEA. This CDR3 contains 9 residues. With 7 bases clipped from V and 15 bases from J, the junction kept 6 bases outside the gene matches. The CDR3 spells CSARDSRFF. CDR3 DNA sequence: TGCAGCGCCAGGGACAGCCGGTTCTTC.

The chain joins TRBV19 to TRBJ2-1, with 8 bases lining up with TRBD1. CDR1 is LNHDA and CDR2 is SQIVND in the germline V gene (reference sequence). With 0 bases clipped from V and 14 bases from J, the junction kept 6 bases outside the gene matches. This CDR3 region has 13 residues. In DNA, the CDR3 is TGTGCCAGTAGTATAGATCGCCGACAGGGGAAGTTCTTC. Its protein product is CASSIDRRQGKFF.

In nucleotides, the CDR3 is TGTGCCAGCAGCCCAGGGGTACGGACTTCCTACGAGCAGTACTTC. Translating it yields CASSPGVRTSYEQYF. The rearrangement uses TRBV7-7 and TRBJ2-7; TRBD1 is a possible D gene (6 bases). The germline V gene has CDR1 SSHAT and CDR2 FNYEAQ (reference sequence). The V end lost 5 bases, the J end lost 1 base, and 15 bases lay between the germline ends. The CDR3 has 15 residues.

The chain links TRBV5-1 to TRBJ2-3; TRBD2 agrees at 7 bases. J lost 2 bases, V lost 0 bases, and 3 bases had no gene match. In germline, CDR1 is SGHRS, CDR2 YFSETQ. This CDR3 is 15 amino acids long. CDR3 sequence: CASSLERGSTDTQYF. CDR3 sequence (DNA): TGCGCCAGCAGCTTGGAGCGGGGATCCACAGATACGCAGTATTTT.

This chain links TRBV4-2 with TRBJ2-1; D call uncertain. V was shortened by 1 base and J by 7 bases, with 11 bases between the two germline ends. This CDR3 is built from 14 residues. Germline V gene data show CDR1 as LGHNA and CDR2 as YNFKEQ. The CDR3 reads CASSQVGGQNEQFF. CDR3 nucleotides: TGTGCCAGCAGCCAAGTAGGCGGTCAGAATGAGCAGTTCTTC.

The rearrangement uses TRBV28 and TRBJ2-7, with 7 bases aligning to TRBD2. This CDR3 comprises 16 residues. The germline CDR1 and CDR2 sequences are MDHEN and SYDVKM. V lost 6 bases and J lost 2; bases outside the gene matches: 13. CDR3: CASRTSTSREAYEQYF. The CDR3 coding sequence is TGTGCCAGCAGAACCTCTACGTCCCGGGAGGCCTACGAGCAGTACTTC.

The V and J genes are TRBV12-3 or TRBV12-4 and TRBJ1-3; no definite D call. CDR3 length equals 12 residues. V gave up 5 bases and J gave up 5 bases, with 7 bases separating them. This chain's CDR3 is CASSPPRNTIYF. CDR3 DNA: TGTGCCAGCAGTCCCCCCAGAAACACCATATATTTT.

This rearrangement joins TRBV24-1 to TRBJ2-4; 7 bases fit TRBD1. Losses at the gene ends were 3 bases for V and 7 bases for J; bases not matched to a gene: 8. The CDR3 is 15 amino acids. The germline V gene has CDR1 KGHDR and CDR2 SFDVKD. DNA for the CDR3: TGTGCCACCAGTGATACCCGGGACAGTGGGAACATTCAGTACTTC. Protein: CATSDTRDSGNIQYF.

The genes are TRBV28 and TRBJ2-1; 10 nucleotides agree with TRBD1. Germline loops: CDR1 MDHEN, CDR2 SYDVKM. This CDR3 has 15 residues. Trimming removed 7 bases from V and 7 bases from J; junction bases left unmatched: 10. The CDR3 spells CASTLWTGGLNEQFF. DNA of the CDR3: TGTGCCAGCACCCTATGGACAGGGGGGCTGAATGAGCAGTTCTTC.

This chain connects TRBV5-1 to TRBJ2-7; 10 positions agree with TRBD1. CDR1 is SGHRS and CDR2 is YFSETQ in the germline V gene. V lost 4 bases and J lost 4; bases outside the gene matches: 8. The CDR3 spans 15 residues. CDR3 sequence: CASSPGQGRRYEQYF. CDR3 sequence (DNA): TGCGCCAGCAGCCCGGGACAGGGGCGCAGGTACGAGCAGTACTTC. Full variable domain (rest looked up from reference TRBV5-1 and TRBJ2-7): KAGVTQTPRYLIKTRGQQVTLSCSPISGHRSVSWYQQTPGQGLQFLFEYFSETQRNKGNFPGRFSGRQFSNSRSEMNVSTLELGDSALYLCASSPGQGRRYEQYFGPGTRLTVT.

Written as DNA, the CDR3 is TGTGCCAGCAGCCAAGCCTTGGACAGTCGCACTGAAGCTTTCTTT. Translating it yields CASSQALDSRTEAFF. The V gene is TRBV3-1 (or the pseudogene TRBV3-2), the J gene TRBJ1-1; perhaps TRBD1 as D (6 bases). The CDR3 sequence is 15 residues long. Germline V lookup: CDR1 LGHDT, CDR2 YNNKEL (reference sequence). V gave up 1 base and J gave up 4 bases, with 13 bases separating them.

The chain is built from TRBV18 and TRBJ1-5; 8 bases are a match to TRBD1. The CDR3 length is 15 residues. The germline gives CDR1 KGHSH, CDR2 LQKENI. V lost 3 bases, J lost 2 bases, and 3 bases stayed unmatched. CDR3 bases: TGTGCCAGCTCACCGGACAGGGTCGGCAATCAGCCCCAGCATTTT. This encodes CASSPDRVGNQPQHF.

This clone was picked up one time. The gene calls are TRBV3-1 (or the pseudogene TRBV3-2) and TRBJ2-5; 8 nucleotides align to TRBD1. The length of the CDR3 is 15 residues. CDR1 is LGHDT, CDR2 YNNKEL, per germline (reference sequence). The V and J ends lost 2 bases and 2 bases, in that order; junction bases with no gene match: 4. This chain's CDR3 is CASSQRDRKQETQYF. For the CDR3, the DNA is TGTGCCAGCAGCCAAAGGGACAGGAAACAAGAGACCCAGTACTTC.

This sequence joins TRBV7-2 and TRBJ1-3; a possible D gene is TRBD1 (5 bases). Per the germline V gene, CDR1 is SGHTA and CDR2 is FQGNSA. The CDR3 has 13 residues. V was shortened by 1 base and J by 9 bases, with 10 bases between the two germline ends. The CDR3 loop is CASSLGPGGTIYF. CDR3 bases: TGTGCCAGCAGCTTAGGGCCCGGGGGCACCATATATTTT.

CDR3 loop: CASSFSYGGYEQYF. For the CDR3, the DNA is TGCGCCAGCAGCTTCTCTTACGGCGGGTACGAGCAGTACTTC. The rearrangement joins TRBV5-1 to TRBJ2-7, with D possibly TRBD2 on 5 matching bases. There are 14 residues in the CDR3. The V end was cut by 2 bases, the J end by 4 bases, with 13 bases between. The germline V gene encodes CDR1 SGHRS and CDR2 YFSETQ.

This chain joins TRBV19 and TRBJ2-3; 12 bases match TRBD2. The germline V gene has CDR1 LNHDA and CDR2 SQIVND (reference sequence). The length of the CDR3 is 16 residues. Unmatched junction bases numbered 3, after V lost 5 bases and J lost 0 bases. CDR3 protein: CASSWTSGVSTDTQYF. The CDR3 DNA reads TGTGCCAGTAGTTGGACTAGCGGGGTGAGCACAGATACGCAGTATTTT.

V is TRBV4-3 and J is TRBJ2-5; no reliable D call. Per the germline V gene, CDR1 is LGHNA and CDR2 is YSLEER. Trimming removed 1 base at V and 5 bases at J, with 11 bases between. This CDR3 comprises 14 residues. CDR3 sequence (DNA): TGCGCCAGCAGCCAAGCGGGTAGCTTGGAGACCCAGTACTTC. Translating it yields CASSQAGSLETQYF.

The CDR3 region has the DNA TGTGCCAGCAGCTCCCAGGGCGTGGTCGGTTATAATTCACCCCTCCACTTT. Translating gives CASSSQGVVGYNSPLHF. The V gene is TRBV7-8, the J gene TRBJ1-6; D is perhaps TRBD1 (5 bases). The V gene lost 4 bases and the J gene lost 4 bases, with 17 bases spanning the gap. CDR3 length equals 17 residues. Germline lookup yields CDR1 SGHVS and CDR2 FQNEAQ.

V usage is TRBV3-1 (or the pseudogene TRBV3-2) and J usage is TRBJ2-7; 7 bases are a match to TRBD1. The length of the CDR3 is 13 residues. Germline lookup yields CDR1 LGHDT and CDR2 YNNKEL (reference sequence). The V gene end was trimmed by 5 bases and the J gene end by 6 bases; junction bases not matched to a gene: 7. The CDR3 region has the DNA TGTGCCAGCAGCACGGGACAGCAGGGCGAGCAGTACTTC. It is translated as CASSTGQQGEQYF.

This sequence joins TRBV7-2 and TRBJ2-7; 8 bases are a match to TRBD1. Unmatched junction bases numbered 1, after V lost 3 bases and J lost 0 bases. Germline assignment: CDR1 SGHTA and CDR2 FQGNSA. CDR3 length: 14 amino acids. Written as DNA, the CDR3 is TGTGCCAGCAGCTTTGGACAGGGCTCCTACGAGCAGTACTTC. Translated: CASSFGQGSYEQYF.

In nucleotides, the CDR3 is TGCGCCAGCAGCCTAACTGGACTAGCGGGGGGGCCTCGATCCTACGAGCAGTACTTC. Protein: CASSLTGLAGGPRSYEQYF. V is TRBV5-1 and J is TRBJ2-7; 15 bases fit TRBD2. The CDR3 contains 19 residues. The ends lost 4 bases at V and 1 base at J; junction bases unmatched: 12. Germline V CDR1 and CDR2: SGHRS, YFSETQ.